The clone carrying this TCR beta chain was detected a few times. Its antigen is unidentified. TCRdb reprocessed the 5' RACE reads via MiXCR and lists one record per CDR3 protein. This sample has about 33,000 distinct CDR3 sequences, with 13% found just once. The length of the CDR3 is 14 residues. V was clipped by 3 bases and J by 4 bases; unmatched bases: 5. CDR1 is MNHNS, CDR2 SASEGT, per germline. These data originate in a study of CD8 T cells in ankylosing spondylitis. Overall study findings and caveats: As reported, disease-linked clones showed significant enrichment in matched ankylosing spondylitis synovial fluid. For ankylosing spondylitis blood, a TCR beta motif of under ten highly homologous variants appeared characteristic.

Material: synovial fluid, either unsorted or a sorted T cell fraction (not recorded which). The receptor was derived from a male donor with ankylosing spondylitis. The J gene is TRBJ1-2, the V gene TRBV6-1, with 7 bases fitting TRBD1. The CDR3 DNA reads TGTGCCAGCAGTGATGGGACAGAAATCTATGGCTACACCTTC. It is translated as CASSDGTEIYGYTF.